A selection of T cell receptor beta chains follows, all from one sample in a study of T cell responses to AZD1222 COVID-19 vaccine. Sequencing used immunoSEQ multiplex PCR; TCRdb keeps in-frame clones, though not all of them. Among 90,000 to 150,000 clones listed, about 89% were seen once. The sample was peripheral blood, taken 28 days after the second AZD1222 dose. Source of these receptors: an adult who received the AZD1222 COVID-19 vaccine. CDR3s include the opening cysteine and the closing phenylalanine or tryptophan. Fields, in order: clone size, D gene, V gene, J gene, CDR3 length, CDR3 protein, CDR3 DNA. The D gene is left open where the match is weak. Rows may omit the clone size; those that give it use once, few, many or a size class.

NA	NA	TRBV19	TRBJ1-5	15	CASSMTSWGSQPQHF	TGTGCCAGTAGTATGACTAGCTGGGGGAGTCAGCCCCAGCATTTT
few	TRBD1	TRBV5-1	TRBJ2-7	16	CASSPGHRDRVYEQYF	TGCGCCAGCTCCCCGGGACACCGGGACAGGGTGTACGAGCAGTACTTC
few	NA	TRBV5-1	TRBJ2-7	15	CASSPPGQFGDEQYF	TGCGCCAGCAGCCCCCCCGGACAGTTTGGCGACGAGCAGTACTTC
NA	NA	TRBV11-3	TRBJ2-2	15	CASSSLSAPTGELFF	TGTGCCAGCAGCTCGCTAAGTGCACCTACCGGGGAGCTGTTTTTT
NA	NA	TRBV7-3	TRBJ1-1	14	CASSIGGLNTEAFF	TGTGCCAGCAGTATAGGGGGGTTGAACACTGAAGCTTTCTTT
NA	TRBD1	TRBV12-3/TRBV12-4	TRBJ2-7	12	CASRRQGAEQYF	TGTGCCAGCAGGAGACAGGGCGCCGAGCAGTACTTC
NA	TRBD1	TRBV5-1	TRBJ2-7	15	CASSAYRGTIYEQYF	TGCGCCAGCAGCGCCTACAGGGGCACCATCTACGAGCAGTACTTC
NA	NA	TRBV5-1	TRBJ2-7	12	CASSLMGGEQYF	TGCGCCAGCAGCTTGATGGGGGGCGAGCAGTACTTC
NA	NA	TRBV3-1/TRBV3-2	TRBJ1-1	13	CASSSQWGTEAFF	TGTGCCAGCAGCTCTCAATGGGGCACTGAAGCTTTCTTT
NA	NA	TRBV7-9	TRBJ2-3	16	CASSARLTTSTDTQYF	TGTGCCAGCAGCGCGCGACTAACGACTAGCACAGATACGCAGTATTTT
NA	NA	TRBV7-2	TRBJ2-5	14	CASSLAGGGETQYF	TGTGCCAGCAGCTTAGCGGGGGGGGGCGAGACCCAGTACTTC
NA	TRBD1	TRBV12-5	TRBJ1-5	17	CASGLAWGGTGHQPQHF	TGTGCTAGTGGTTTGGCCTGGGGGGGGACAGGGCATCAGCCCCAGCATTTT
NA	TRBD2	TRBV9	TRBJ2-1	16	CASSPHLAVSYNEQFF	TGTGCCAGCAGCCCTCACCTAGCGGTCTCCTACAATGAGCAGTTCTTC
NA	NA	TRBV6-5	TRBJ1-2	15	CASRPQGFSDYGYTF	TGTGCCAGCAGACCCCAGGGATTCTCGGACTATGGCTACACCTTC
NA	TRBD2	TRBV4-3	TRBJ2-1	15	CASSPLAGGVNEQFF	TGCGCCAGCAGCCCACTAGCGGGAGGAGTGAATGAGCAGTTCTTC
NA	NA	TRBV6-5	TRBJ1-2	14	CASSYSEGDYGYTF	TGTGCCAGCAGTTACTCGGAGGGGGACTATGGCTACACCTTC
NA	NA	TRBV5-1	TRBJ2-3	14	CASSPGPSTDTQYF	TGCGCCAGCAGCCCGGGTCCCAGCACAGATACGCAGTATTTT
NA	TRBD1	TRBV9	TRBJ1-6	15	CASSLDPGGNSPLHF	TGTGCCAGCAGCTTGGATCCAGGGGGCAATTCACCCCTCCACTTT
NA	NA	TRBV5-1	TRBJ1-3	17	CASSLTSTGGAGNTIYF	TGCGCCAGCAGCTTGACCAGCACCGGGGGCGCTGGAAACACCATATATTTT
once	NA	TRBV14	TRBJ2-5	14	CASSQHMSTETQYF	TGTGCCAGCAGCCAACACATGTCAACGGAGACCCAGTACTTC
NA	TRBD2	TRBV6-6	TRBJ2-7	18	CASSRRGQREVTSYEQYF	TGTGCCAGCAGTCGTAGGGGCCAGCGGGAGGTTACCTCCTACGAGCAGTACTTC
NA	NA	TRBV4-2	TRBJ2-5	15	CASSHPAGGGETQYF	TGTGCCAGCAGCCACCCGGCCGGGGGCGGGGAGACCCAGTACTTC
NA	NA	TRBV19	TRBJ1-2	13	CASRPKGTYGYTF	TGTGCCAGCCGCCCTAAGGGGACTTATGGCTACACCTTC
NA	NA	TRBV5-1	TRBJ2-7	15	CASSGTSRPVYEQYF	TGCGCCAGCAGCGGCACTAGTCGCCCCGTCTACGAGCAGTACTTC
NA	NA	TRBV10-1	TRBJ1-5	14	CASSEGRCNQPQHF	TGCGCCAGCAGTGAAGGTAGGTGCAATCAGCCCCAGCATTTT
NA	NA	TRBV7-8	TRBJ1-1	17	CASSLRYSRAVNTEAFF	TGTGCCAGCAGCTTAAGATATTCTCGGGCAGTCAACACTGAAGCTTTCTTT
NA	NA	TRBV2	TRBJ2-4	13	CASSSMVDNIQYF	TGTGCCAGCAGTTCAATGGTCGATAACATTCAGTACTTC
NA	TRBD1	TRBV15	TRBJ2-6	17	CATSRGQGAVGANVLTF	TGTGCCACCAGCAGAGGACAGGGGGCGGTTGGGGCCAACGTCCTGACTTTC
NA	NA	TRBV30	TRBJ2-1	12	CAWTSGRNEQFF	TGTGCCTGGACCTCAGGGCGCAATGAGCAGTTCTTC
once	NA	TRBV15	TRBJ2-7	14	CATSSRGMGYEQYF	TGTGCCACCAGCAGCAGGGGAATGGGCTACGAGCAGTACTTC
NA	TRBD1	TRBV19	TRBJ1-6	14	CASSRDRENSPLHF	TGTGCCAGTAGCCGGGACAGGGAGAATTCACCCCTCCACTTT
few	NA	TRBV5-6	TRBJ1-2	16	CASSSLLSRDNYGYTF	TGTGCCAGCAGCTCGCTTTTGTCTCGGGATAACTATGGCTACACCTTC
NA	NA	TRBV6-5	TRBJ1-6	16	CASSYSGGRTNSPLHF	TGTGCCAGCAGTTACTCTGGGGGGCGTACTAATTCACCCCTCCACTTT
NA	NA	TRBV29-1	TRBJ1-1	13	CSVEGRLNTEAFF	TGCAGCGTTGAAGGGAGGTTGAACACTGAAGCTTTCTTT
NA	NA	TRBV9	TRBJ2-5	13	CASSVRGGETQYF	TGTGCCAGCAGCGTTCGGGGTGGGGAGACCCAGTACTTC
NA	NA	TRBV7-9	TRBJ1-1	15	CASSFYRDRYTEAFF	TGTGCCAGCAGCTTTTACAGGGATCGCTACACTGAAGCTTTCTTT
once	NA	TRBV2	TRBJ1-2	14	CASYRATENYGYTF	TGTGCCAGCTACCGCGCGACTGAAAACTATGGCTACACCTTC
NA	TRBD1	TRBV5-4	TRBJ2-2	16	CASSSKDRRNTGELFF	TGTGCCAGCAGCTCAAAGGACAGGAGGAACACCGGGGAGCTGTTTTTT
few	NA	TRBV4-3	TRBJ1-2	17	CASSQARDTRGAYGYTF	TGCGCCAGCAGTCAAGCCCGGGACACTCGGGGGGCCTATGGCTACACCTTC
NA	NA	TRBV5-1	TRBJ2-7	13	CASSDYQAYEQYF	TGCGCCAGCAGCGATTACCAGGCCTACGAGCAGTACTTC
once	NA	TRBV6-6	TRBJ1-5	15	CASSSLDGYYQPQHF	TGTGCCAGCAGTTCTTTGGACGGGTACTATCAGCCCCAGCATTTT
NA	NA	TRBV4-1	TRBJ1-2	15	CASSQTDSFGYGYTF	TGCGCCAGCAGCCAAACAGACTCTTTCGGCTATGGCTACACCTTC
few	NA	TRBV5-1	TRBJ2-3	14	CASSLVQNTDTQYF	TGCGCCAGCAGCTTGGTTCAGAACACAGATACGCAGTATTTT
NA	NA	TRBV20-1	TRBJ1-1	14	CSASNRQQNTEAFF	TGCAGTGCTAGTAACAGGCAACAGAACACTGAAGCTTTCTTT
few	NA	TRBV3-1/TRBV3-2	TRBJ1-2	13	CASSLRRVGGYTF	TGTGCCAGCAGCCTTAGAAGAGTAGGTGGCTACACCTTC
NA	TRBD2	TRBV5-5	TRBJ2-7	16	CASSLAGGLSSYEQYF	TGTGCCAGCAGCTTGGCCGGGGGGTTAAGCTCCTACGAGCAGTACTTC
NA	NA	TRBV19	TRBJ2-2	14	CASSMLQDTGELFF	TGTGCCAGTAGTATGCTACAGGACACCGGGGAGCTGTTTTTT
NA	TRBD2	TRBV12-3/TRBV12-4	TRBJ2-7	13	CASSQTSGYEQYF	TGTGCCAGCAGCCAGACTAGCGGCTACGAGCAGTACTTC
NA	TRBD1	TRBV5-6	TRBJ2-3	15	CASSRTGTAGDTQYF	TGTGCCAGCAGCCGGACAGGTACTGCAGGGGATACGCAGTATTTT
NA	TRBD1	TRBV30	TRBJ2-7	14	CAWSFGTGLSEQYF	TGTGCCTGGAGTTTCGGGACAGGGCTGAGCGAGCAGTACTTC
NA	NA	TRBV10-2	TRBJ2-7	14	CASSESGNGYEQYF	TGCGCCAGCAGTGAGTCGGGCAATGGGTACGAGCAGTACTTC
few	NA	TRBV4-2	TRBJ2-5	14	CASSQVVAQETQYF	TGTGCCAGCAGCCAAGTGGTCGCGCAAGAGACCCAGTACTTC
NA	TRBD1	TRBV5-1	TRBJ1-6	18	CASSLAGQASSYNSPLHF	TGCGCCAGCAGCTTAGCCGGACAGGCTAGCTCCTATAATTCACCCCTCCACTTT